This TCR beta chain was obtained from a study of shared T cell receptors in the human thymus. Using immunoSEQ multiplex PCR, the repertoire was profiled, and TCRdb retains in-frame clones only, with some absent. Of 720,000 or so clones detected, approximately 85% appear once; the ten largest clones hold over 0.008%. The sample was also linked to a second study, of human thymus T cells. This second study says: Healthy Finnish infants having corrective surgery for congenital heart defects served as donors. Related research examined unrelated individuals and reported that their thymic repertoires overlapped highly.

The specimen sequenced was thymocytes. This sequence was found in a girl under three years old with a congenital heart defect.

The CDR3 region has the DNA TGTGCCAGCAGTCCACGGGTAGCGGGGGGGGAAGAGACCCAGTACTTC. This translates into CASSPRVAGGEETQYF. This chain connects TRBV27 to TRBJ2-5; 11 bases map to TRBD2. J lost 3 bases, V lost 5 bases, and 8 bases had no gene match. The CDR3 totals 16 residues. Germline-derived CDR1 and CDR2 are MNHEY and SMNVEV (reference sequence).